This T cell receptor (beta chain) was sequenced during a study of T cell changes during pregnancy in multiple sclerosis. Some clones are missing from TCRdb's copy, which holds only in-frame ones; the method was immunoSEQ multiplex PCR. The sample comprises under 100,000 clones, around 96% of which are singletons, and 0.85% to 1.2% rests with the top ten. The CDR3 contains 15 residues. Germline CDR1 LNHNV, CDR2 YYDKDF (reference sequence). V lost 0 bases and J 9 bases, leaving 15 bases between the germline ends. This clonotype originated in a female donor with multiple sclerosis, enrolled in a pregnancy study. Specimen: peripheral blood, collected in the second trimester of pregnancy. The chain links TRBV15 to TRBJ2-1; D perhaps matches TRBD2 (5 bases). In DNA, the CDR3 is TGTGCCACCAGCAGAGATCGGCTAGCCCTTCCTGAGCAGTTCTTC. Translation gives CATSRDRLALPEQFF.